This T cell receptor (beta chain) was identified during a study of blood T cell repertoires in COVID-19 (dated by TCRdb to 2020 to 2021). About the investigation overall: Collaborator samples came from the United States, Italy and Spain and covered acute and convalescent phases of COVID-19. HLA class I and class II types, where available, came from metadata supplied by the sample provider rather than from assay-based typing. The prospective study material was composed of cDNA or gDNA derived from T cells, B-cell-depleted T cells, or PBMCs. Sample metadata almost always included a de-identified subject ID, COVID-19 status, age in years and sex. Samples came from the ongoing ImmuneRACE study (first 160 participants) plus 1,254 subjects from 6 global collaborators. The repertoires were released in a freely available public database intended as a resource for research on the immune response to SARS-CoV-2. Subjects who had been exposed to COVID-19, were actively infected with it, or had recovered from it provided the deeply sampled blood TCRbeta repertoires that made up the dataset.

Participants in the prospective study were aged roughly 18 to 100 years, lived in approximately 26 United States geographic areas, and enrolled through a virtual design. To assign participants to cohorts, the prospective study relied on clinical history that participants themselves reported in a screening survey and a study questionnaire. Recovered participants in ImmuneRACE Cohort 3 were defined by two consecutive negative NP/OP PCR tests, clearance by a healthcare professional, or resolution of symptoms. Mobile phlebotomists in the prospective study collected whole blood, serum and a nasopharyngeal or oropharyngeal swab from every participant. Prospective study participants could optionally give additional blood draws and questionnaires over an approximately two-month period. Prospective study blood samples were shipped either frozen or at room temperature before DNA extraction. The immunoSEQ Assay, a bias-controlled multiplex PCR, was used to amplify TCRbeta CDR3 regions from genomic DNA. Per the authors' processing: The number of nucleated cells in each sample was estimated by amplification of reference gene primers within the assay. To quantify the absolute abundance of each unique TCRbeta CDR3 rearrangement, sequence reads were collapsed and filtered. For each sample, productive Simpson clonality was calculated as the square root of Simpson's diversity index across productive rearrangements. TCRdb took this table from immuneACCESS and kept in-frame rearrangements with V and J called. Such tables lack part of the clones; where checked against another copy, unresolved V genes explain under half of the gap, and the rest is unexplained. V, J and clone size derive from that table, while D and trimming were established from the DNA sequence. The sample contains about 310,000 clones, approximately 90% of them found a single time. In total, the top ten clones hold 8% to 9.5% of the sample.

This clone was detected once. What antigen it recognizes has not been identified. There are no base qualities to consult, and no much larger clone falls within one base. The CDR3 measures 13 amino acids from cysteine to phenylalanine. CDR3 DNA only is kept here, 39 bases in frame from base 1. V loses 9 bases at its end and J loses 1 base; junction bases beyond the gene matches: 6. According to the germline V gene (reference sequence), CDR1 reads LNHNV and CDR2 reads YYDKDF. Broad study findings and their caveats: How much clinical and demographic metadata was included differed by source and by participant, and the metadata was provided uncurated.

Material: PBMCs or T cells enriched from blood (not recorded which). This receptor was obtained from a woman aged 18-29 years who had recovered from COVID-19. The chain is made from TRBV15 and TRBJ2-7, with TRBD1 identical over 7 junction bases. The CDR3 protein is CATRTGVSYEQYF. The sequenced DNA is TGTGCCACACGAACAGGGGTTTCCTACGAGCAGTACTTC.